These T cell receptor beta chains were read from a single sample in a study of blood T cells in healthy people across ages. TCRdb passed the 5' RACE reads through MiXCR, listing each CDR3 protein once. The sample records some 1,000,000 distinct CDR3 sequences, under 30% being singletons. The same data also went into a second study, on T cells of mothers and their children.

Specimen: blood. The origin of the receptors is a girl aged 2 to 9 in good health. Each CDR3 is given with its conserved first and last residue. The D gene is left open where the match is weak. Some rows mark clone size as missing; the rest say once, few, many or name a class of expanded clone.

v_call: TRBV6-2/TRBV6-3; d_call: TRBD2; j_call: TRBJ2-1; clone_size: NA; cdr3_nt: TGTGCCAGCAGTTACTTAGGCGGGGGGTCGAGCTCCTACAATGAGCAGTTCTTC; cdr3_aa: CASSYLGGGSSSYNEQFF
v_call: TRBV2; d_call: NA; j_call: TRBJ1-1; clone_size: NA; cdr3_nt: TGTGCCAGCAGTCCTAGACAGTACACTGAGGCTTTCTTT; cdr3_aa: CASSPRQYTEAFF
v_call: TRBV6-2/TRBV6-3; d_call: NA; j_call: TRBJ1-5; clone_size: many; cdr3_nt: TGTGCCAGCAGTGTCTTTGGACAGCTAAATCAGCCCCAGCATTTT; cdr3_aa: CASSVFGQLNQPQHF
v_call: TRBV20-1; d_call: NA; j_call: TRBJ2-7; clone_size: NA; cdr3_nt: TGCAGTGCTGCCGTGAGGGGCTACGAGCAGTACTTC; cdr3_aa: CSAAVRGYEQYF
v_call: TRBV7-9; d_call: NA; j_call: TRBJ1-6; clone_size: few; cdr3_nt: TGTGCCAGCAGCTTATTCTTTGGTCGACACTTT; cdr3_aa: CASSLFFGRHF
v_call: TRBV5-1; d_call: NA; j_call: TRBJ2-5; clone_size: NA; cdr3_nt: TGCGCCAGCAGGGTGGTGGGCTCGGAGACCCAGTACTTC; cdr3_aa: CASRVVGSETQYF
v_call: TRBV19; d_call: NA; j_call: TRBJ1-5; clone_size: NA; cdr3_nt: TGTGCCAGTAGTGGCCGGGCACGACGGGATGTTCAGCCCCAGCATTTT; cdr3_aa: CASSGRARRDVQPQHF
v_call: TRBV27; d_call: NA; j_call: TRBJ2-1; clone_size: medium-sized; cdr3_nt: TGTGCCAGCAGTTTAGACTCCTACAATGAGCAGTTCTTC; cdr3_aa: CASSLDSYNEQFF
v_call: TRBV6-5; d_call: TRBD1; j_call: TRBJ1-1; clone_size: few; cdr3_nt: TGTGCCAGCAGTTACGGACAGGGAAACACTGAAGCTTTCTTT; cdr3_aa: CASSYGQGNTEAFF
v_call: TRBV24-1; d_call: NA; j_call: TRBJ2-1; clone_size: NA; cdr3_nt: TGTGCCACCAGTGATAGACAAGCGAGCTCCTACAATGAGCAGTTCTTC; cdr3_aa: CATSDRQASSYNEQFF
v_call: TRBV4-2; d_call: TRBD2; j_call: TRBJ2-1; clone_size: once; cdr3_nt: TGTGCCAGCAGCCAAGAAGGGACTAGTTCTGTCCCTGAGCAGTTCTTC; cdr3_aa: CASSQEGTSSVPEQFF
v_call: TRBV6-2/TRBV6-3; d_call: TRBD1; j_call: TRBJ2-1; clone_size: NA; cdr3_nt: TGTGCCAGCAGATCGACAGGGGGGCCCCGGGAAGAGCAGTTCTTC; cdr3_aa: CASRSTGGPREEQFF
v_call: TRBV7-9; d_call: NA; j_call: TRBJ1-1; clone_size: few; cdr3_nt: TGTGCCAGCAGCTCCCCGGCGGGGGGGGGTAACACTGAAGCTTTCTTT; cdr3_aa: CASSSPAGGGNTEAFF
v_call: TRBV12-3/TRBV12-4; d_call: NA; j_call: TRBJ1-6; clone_size: NA; cdr3_nt: TGTGCCAGCAGAGGCGGGCCGAACTATTCACCCCTCCACTTT; cdr3_aa: CASRGGPNYSPLHF
v_call: TRBV7-2; d_call: TRBD1; j_call: TRBJ1-4; clone_size: NA; cdr3_nt: TGTGCCAGCAGCCTGGACAGGGGGGATGAAAAACTGTTTTTT; cdr3_aa: CASSLDRGDEKLFF
v_call: TRBV7-2; d_call: NA; j_call: TRBJ2-5; clone_size: few; cdr3_nt: TGTGCCAGCAGCGAACAAGGGGGGGAGACCCAGTACTTC; cdr3_aa: CASSEQGGETQYF
v_call: TRBV12-3/TRBV12-4; d_call: TRBD2; j_call: TRBJ2-5; clone_size: few; cdr3_nt: TGTGCCAGCAGTTCTCTCTTTGGCGGGGGGGCCCAAGAGACCCAGTACTTC; cdr3_aa: CASSSLFGGGAQETQYF
v_call: TRBV7-2; d_call: NA; j_call: TRBJ2-1; clone_size: many; cdr3_nt: TGTGCCAGCAGCCGATGGACGACAGGAGACCGGGAGCAGTTCTTC; cdr3_aa: CASSRWTTGDREQFF
v_call: TRBV27; d_call: NA; j_call: TRBJ1-1; clone_size: few; cdr3_nt: TGTGCCAGCAGCAAAAACCGGGATGAGACTGAAGCTTTCTTT; cdr3_aa: CASSKNRDETEAFF
v_call: TRBV4-2; d_call: TRBD1; j_call: TRBJ2-1; clone_size: NA; cdr3_nt: TGTGCCAGCGAGATAAAACAGGGGCAGGACAATGAGCAGTTCTTC; cdr3_aa: CASEIKQGQDNEQFF
v_call: TRBV4-1; d_call: NA; j_call: TRBJ2-3; clone_size: few; cdr3_nt: TGCGCCAGCAGCCAAGATCCCCCGGGAACTAGCACAGATACGCAGTATTTT; cdr3_aa: CASSQDPPGTSTDTQYF
v_call: TRBV12-3/TRBV12-4; d_call: NA; j_call: TRBJ2-5; clone_size: few; cdr3_nt: TGTGCCAGCAGTTTAAGGCTAGTGGGAGGAGAGACCCAGTACTTC; cdr3_aa: CASSLRLVGGETQYF
v_call: TRBV6-1; d_call: NA; j_call: TRBJ1-2; clone_size: NA; cdr3_nt: TGTGCCAGCAGTGAAGCGGTCCGTGGAGGCTACACCTTC; cdr3_aa: CASSEAVRGGYTF
v_call: TRBV2; d_call: NA; j_call: TRBJ2-7; clone_size: few; cdr3_nt: TGTGCCAGCAGTGAAGGTTCAGAGTCCTACGAGCAGTACTTC; cdr3_aa: CASSEGSESYEQYF
v_call: TRBV20-1; d_call: NA; j_call: TRBJ2-5; clone_size: few; cdr3_nt: TGCAGTGTAGAGGGAGGTACCCAAGAGACCCAGTACTTC; cdr3_aa: CSVEGGTQETQYF
v_call: TRBV3-1; d_call: TRBD2; j_call: TRBJ2-1; clone_size: few; cdr3_nt: TGTGCCAGCAGCCAAGATTTGGGGGGGAACAATGAGCAGTTCTTC; cdr3_aa: CASSQDLGGNNEQFF
v_call: TRBV4-2; d_call: NA; j_call: TRBJ1-1; clone_size: NA; cdr3_nt: TGTGCCAGCAGCCAAGAATTACAGGGGAACACTGAAGCTTTCTTT; cdr3_aa: CASSQELQGNTEAFF
v_call: TRBV7-9; d_call: NA; j_call: TRBJ2-7; clone_size: NA; cdr3_nt: TGTGCCAGCAGCTTAATGCACTTACAGTACTTC; cdr3_aa: CASSLMHLQYF
v_call: TRBV7-9; d_call: NA; j_call: TRBJ2-3; clone_size: NA; cdr3_nt: TGTGCCAGCAGCTACCAAACGTCAGATACGCAGTATTTT; cdr3_aa: CASSYQTSDTQYF
v_call: TRBV20-1; d_call: NA; j_call: TRBJ1-3; clone_size: NA; cdr3_nt: TGCAGTGCTAAGTTTGGACAGCTCTCTGGAAACACCATATATTTT; cdr3_aa: CSAKFGQLSGNTIYF
v_call: TRBV5-4; d_call: NA; j_call: TRBJ2-3; clone_size: few; cdr3_nt: TGTGCCAGCAGCTTGATGGGAACTGGAGATACGCAGTATTTT; cdr3_aa: CASSLMGTGDTQYF
v_call: TRBV6-1; d_call: TRBD1; j_call: TRBJ2-7; clone_size: NA; cdr3_nt: TGTGCCAGTATAGGACAGGGCTCCTACGAGCAGTACTTC; cdr3_aa: CASIGQGSYEQYF
v_call: TRBV20-1; d_call: TRBD2; j_call: TRBJ2-1; clone_size: NA; cdr3_nt: TGCAGTGCTAGAGATCAGCGGGGCTCCTACAATGAGCAGTTCTTC; cdr3_aa: CSARDQRGSYNEQFF
v_call: TRBV11-2; d_call: TRBD1; j_call: TRBJ1-2; clone_size: NA; cdr3_nt: TGTGCCAGCAGCTTACAGGGGGGGACGAACTATGGCTACACCTTC; cdr3_aa: CASSLQGGTNYGYTF
v_call: TRBV28; d_call: NA; j_call: TRBJ2-1; clone_size: NA; cdr3_nt: TGTGCCAGCAGTCCCCATCGGACTGCTTCGAAGCAGTTCTTC; cdr3_aa: CASSPHRTASKQFF
v_call: TRBV20-1; d_call: TRBD2; j_call: TRBJ2-4; clone_size: NA; cdr3_nt: TGCAGTGCCTTTACGACTAGCGGGTTAGCCAAAAACATTCAGTACTTC; cdr3_aa: CSAFTTSGLAKNIQYF
v_call: TRBV4-1; d_call: NA; j_call: TRBJ1-2; clone_size: NA; cdr3_nt: TGCGCCAGCAGCCCAAGAGGGACTTTGGCAGGTCGACTCGGGGGCTACACCTTC; cdr3_aa: CASSPRGTLAGRLGGYTF
v_call: TRBV27; d_call: TRBD2; j_call: TRBJ2-7; clone_size: NA; cdr3_nt: TGTGCCAGCAGTGCGGGACTAGCGGGCTACGAGCAGTACTTC; cdr3_aa: CASSAGLAGYEQYF
v_call: TRBV6-1; d_call: NA; j_call: TRBJ1-2; clone_size: NA; cdr3_nt: TGTGCCAGCAGTGAAGCGCTGACTAACTATGGCTACACCTTC; cdr3_aa: CASSEALTNYGYTF
v_call: TRBV9; d_call: TRBD2; j_call: TRBJ2-1; clone_size: few; cdr3_nt: TGTGCCAGCAGCGTAGAGATGGCGGGAGGTCGGTTCTTC; cdr3_aa: CASSVEMAGGRFF
v_call: TRBV12-5; d_call: NA; j_call: TRBJ1-3; clone_size: NA; cdr3_nt: TGTGCTAGTGGTAGGCAAGCTGGAAACACCATATATTTT; cdr3_aa: CASGRQAGNTIYF